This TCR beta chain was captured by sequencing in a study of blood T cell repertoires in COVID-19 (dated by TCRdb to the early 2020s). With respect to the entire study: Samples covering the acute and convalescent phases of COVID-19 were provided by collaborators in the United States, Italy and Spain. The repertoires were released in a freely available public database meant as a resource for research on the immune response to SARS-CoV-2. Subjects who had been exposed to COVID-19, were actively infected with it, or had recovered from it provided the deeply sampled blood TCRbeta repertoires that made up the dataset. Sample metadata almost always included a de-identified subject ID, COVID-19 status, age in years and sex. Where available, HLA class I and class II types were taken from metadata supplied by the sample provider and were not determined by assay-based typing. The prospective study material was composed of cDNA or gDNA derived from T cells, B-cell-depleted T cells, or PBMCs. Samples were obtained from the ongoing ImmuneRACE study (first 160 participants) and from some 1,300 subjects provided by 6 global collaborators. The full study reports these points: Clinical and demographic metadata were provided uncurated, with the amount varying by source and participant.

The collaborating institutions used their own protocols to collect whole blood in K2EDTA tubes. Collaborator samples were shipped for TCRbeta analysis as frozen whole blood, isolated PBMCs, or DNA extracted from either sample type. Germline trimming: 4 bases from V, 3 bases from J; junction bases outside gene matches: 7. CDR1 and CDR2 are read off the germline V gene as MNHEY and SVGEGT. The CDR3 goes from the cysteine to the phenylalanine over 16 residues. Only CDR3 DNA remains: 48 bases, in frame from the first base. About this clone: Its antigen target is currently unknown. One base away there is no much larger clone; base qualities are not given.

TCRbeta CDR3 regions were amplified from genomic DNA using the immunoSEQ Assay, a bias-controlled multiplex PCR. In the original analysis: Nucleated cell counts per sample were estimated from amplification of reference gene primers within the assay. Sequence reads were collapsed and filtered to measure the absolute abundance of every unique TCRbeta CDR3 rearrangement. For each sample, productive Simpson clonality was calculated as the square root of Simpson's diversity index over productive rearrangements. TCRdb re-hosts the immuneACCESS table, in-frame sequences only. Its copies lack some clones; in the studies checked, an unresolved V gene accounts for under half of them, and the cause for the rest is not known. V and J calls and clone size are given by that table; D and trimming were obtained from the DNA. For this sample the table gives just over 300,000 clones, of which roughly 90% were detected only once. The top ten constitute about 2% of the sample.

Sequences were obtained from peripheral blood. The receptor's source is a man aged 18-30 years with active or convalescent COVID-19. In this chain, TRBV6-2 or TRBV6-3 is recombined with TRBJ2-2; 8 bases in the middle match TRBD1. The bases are TGTGCCAGCAGTTCAAGGGGGACAGGTGACACCGGGGAGCTGTTTTTT. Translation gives CASSSRGTGDTGELFF.